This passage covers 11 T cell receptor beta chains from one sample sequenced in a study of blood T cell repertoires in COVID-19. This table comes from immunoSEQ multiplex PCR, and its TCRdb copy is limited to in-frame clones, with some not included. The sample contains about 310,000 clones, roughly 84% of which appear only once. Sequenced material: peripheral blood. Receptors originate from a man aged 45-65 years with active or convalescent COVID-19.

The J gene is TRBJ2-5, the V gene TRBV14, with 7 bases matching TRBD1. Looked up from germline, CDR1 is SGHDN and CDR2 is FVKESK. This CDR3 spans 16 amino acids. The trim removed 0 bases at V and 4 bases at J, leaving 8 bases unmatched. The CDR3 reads CASSQDNRGWGETQYF. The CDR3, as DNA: TGTGCCAGCAGCCAAGATAACAGGGGATGGGGAGAGACCCAGTACTTC.

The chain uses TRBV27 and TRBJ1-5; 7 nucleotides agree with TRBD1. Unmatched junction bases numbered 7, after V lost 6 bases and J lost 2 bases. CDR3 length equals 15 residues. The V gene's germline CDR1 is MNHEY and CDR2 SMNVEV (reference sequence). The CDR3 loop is CASRVGQSGNQPQHF. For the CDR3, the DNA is TGTGCCAGCAGGGTGGGACAGTCGGGCAATCAGCCCCAGCATTTT.

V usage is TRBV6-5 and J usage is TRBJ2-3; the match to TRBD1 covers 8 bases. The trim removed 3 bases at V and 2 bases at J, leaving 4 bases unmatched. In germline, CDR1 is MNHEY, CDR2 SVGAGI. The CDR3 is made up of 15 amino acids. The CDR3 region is CASSYWDRYTDTQYF. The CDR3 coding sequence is TGTGCCAGCAGTTATTGGGACAGGTACACAGATACGCAGTATTTT.

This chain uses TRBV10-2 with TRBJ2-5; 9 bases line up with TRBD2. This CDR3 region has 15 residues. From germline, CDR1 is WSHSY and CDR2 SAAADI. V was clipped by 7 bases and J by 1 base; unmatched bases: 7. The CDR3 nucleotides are TGCGCCAGCACTCGCGTAGCGGGGGCCCAAGAGACCCAGTACTTC. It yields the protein CASTRVAGAQETQYF.

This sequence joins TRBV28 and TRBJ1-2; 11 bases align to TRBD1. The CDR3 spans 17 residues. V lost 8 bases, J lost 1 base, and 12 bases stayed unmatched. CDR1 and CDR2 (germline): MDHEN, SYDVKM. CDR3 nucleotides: TGTGCCAGCCGGTCCACCGGGACAGGGGGTGTTAACTATGGCTACACCTTC. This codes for CASRSTGTGGVNYGYTF.

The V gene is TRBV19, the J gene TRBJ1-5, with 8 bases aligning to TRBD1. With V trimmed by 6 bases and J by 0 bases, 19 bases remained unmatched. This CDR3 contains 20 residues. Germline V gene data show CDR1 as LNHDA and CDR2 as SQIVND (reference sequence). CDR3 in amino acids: CASSPTRLGTGQYSNQPQHF. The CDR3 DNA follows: TGTGCCAGTAGCCCCACCCGTCTCGGGACAGGACAATATAGCAATCAGCCCCAGCATTTT.

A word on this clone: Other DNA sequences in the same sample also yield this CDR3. CDR3 DNA: TGCGCCAGCAGCCCCGGACAGGGCTCTGGAAACACCATATATTTT. This codes for CASSPGQGSGNTIYF. This chain joins TRBV5-1 and TRBJ1-3; 8 bases are a match to TRBD1. V gave up 4 bases and J gave up 0 bases; unmatched junction bases: 3. From germline, CDR1 is SGHRS and CDR2 YFSETQ. The CDR3 is 15 amino acids.

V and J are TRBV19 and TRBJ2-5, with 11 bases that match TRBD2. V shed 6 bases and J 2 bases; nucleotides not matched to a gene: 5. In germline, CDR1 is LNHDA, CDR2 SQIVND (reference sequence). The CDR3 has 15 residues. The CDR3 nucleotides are TGTGCCAGTAGCAGTACTAGCGGGGGACAAGAGACCCAGTACTTC. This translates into CASSSTSGGQETQYF. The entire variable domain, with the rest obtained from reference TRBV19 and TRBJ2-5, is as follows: DGGITQSPKYLFRKEGQNVTLSCEQNLNHDAMYWYRQDPGQGLRLIYYSQIVNDFQKGDIAEGYSVSREKKESFPLTVTSAQKNPTAFYLCASSSTSGGQETQYFGPGTRLLVL.

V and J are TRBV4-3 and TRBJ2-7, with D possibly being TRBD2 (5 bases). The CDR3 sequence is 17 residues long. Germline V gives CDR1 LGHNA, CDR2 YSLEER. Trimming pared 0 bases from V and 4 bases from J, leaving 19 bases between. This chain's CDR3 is CASSQDAPGLRGYEQYF. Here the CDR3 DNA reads TGCGCCAGCAGCCAAGATGCCCCCGGGTTGAGAGGGTACGAGCAGTACTTC.

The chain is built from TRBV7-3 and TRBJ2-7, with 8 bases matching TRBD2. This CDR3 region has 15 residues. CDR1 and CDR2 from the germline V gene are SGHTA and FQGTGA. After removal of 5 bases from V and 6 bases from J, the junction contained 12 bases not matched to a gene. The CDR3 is CASSPAGAGQSEQYF. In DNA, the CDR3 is TGTGCCAGCAGCCCAGCGGGGGCGGGCCAGAGCGAGCAGTACTTC.

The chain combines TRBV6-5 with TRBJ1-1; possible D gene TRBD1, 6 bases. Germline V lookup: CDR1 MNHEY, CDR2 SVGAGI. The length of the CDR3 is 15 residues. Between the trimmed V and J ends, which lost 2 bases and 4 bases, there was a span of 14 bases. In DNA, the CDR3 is TGTGCCAGCAGTTACGGGGGGGCGCAGGGCACTGAAGCTTTCTTT. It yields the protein CASSYGGAQGTEAFF.